This record covers a single TCR beta chain. This CDR3 contains 10 residues. V was clipped by 5 bases and J by 7 bases, with 8 bases between them. Germline CDR1 reads DFQATT; CDR2 reads SNEGSKA (reference sequence). PCR amplification relied on 60 Vbeta primers (plus 13 Jbeta primers). Assay used: immunoSEQ multiplex PCR; TCRdb lists only in-frame clones, some missing. Of some 180,000 clones in the sample, about 80% were seen once. The sample comes from a study of cytomegalovirus exposure and HLA in healthy donors. Sample: PBMCs. This clonotype originated in a middle-aged man in good health and CMV-seropositive. The rearrangement uses TRBV20-1 and TRBJ1-2; D is unresolved. Here the CDR3 reads CSALTVGYTF. The CDR3 coding sequence is TGCAGTGCTCTAACGGTTGGCTACACCTTC.